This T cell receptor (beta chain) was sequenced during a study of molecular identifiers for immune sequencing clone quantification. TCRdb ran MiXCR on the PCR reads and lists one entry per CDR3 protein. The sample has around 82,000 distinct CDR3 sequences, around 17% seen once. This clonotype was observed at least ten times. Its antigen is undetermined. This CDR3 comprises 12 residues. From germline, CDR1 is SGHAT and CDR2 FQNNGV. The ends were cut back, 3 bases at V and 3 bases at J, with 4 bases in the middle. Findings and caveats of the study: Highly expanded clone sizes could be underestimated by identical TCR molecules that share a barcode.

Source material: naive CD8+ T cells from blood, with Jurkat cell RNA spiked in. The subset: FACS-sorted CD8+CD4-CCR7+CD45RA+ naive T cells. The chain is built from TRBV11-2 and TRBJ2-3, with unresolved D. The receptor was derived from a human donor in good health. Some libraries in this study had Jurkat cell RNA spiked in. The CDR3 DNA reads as TGTGCCAGCAGCTTTTCTACAGATACGCAGTATTTT. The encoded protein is CASSFSTDTQYF. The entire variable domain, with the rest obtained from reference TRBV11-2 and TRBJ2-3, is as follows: EAGVAQSPRYKIIEKRQSVAFWCNPISGHATLYWYQQILGQGPKLLIQFQNNGVVDDSQLPKDRFSAERLKGVDSTLKIQPAKLEDSAVYLCASSFSTDTQYFGPGTRLTVL.